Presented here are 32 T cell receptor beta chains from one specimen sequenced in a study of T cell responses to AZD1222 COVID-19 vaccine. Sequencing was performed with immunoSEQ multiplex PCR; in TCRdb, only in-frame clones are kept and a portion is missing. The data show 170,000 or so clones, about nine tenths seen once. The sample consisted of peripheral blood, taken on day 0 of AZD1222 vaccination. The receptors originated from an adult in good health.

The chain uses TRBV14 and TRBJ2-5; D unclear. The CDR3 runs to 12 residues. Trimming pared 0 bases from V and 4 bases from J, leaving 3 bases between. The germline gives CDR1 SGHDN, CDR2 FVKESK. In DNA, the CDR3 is TGTGCCAGCAGCCAAGATCTAGAGACCCAGTACTTC. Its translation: CASSQDLETQYF.

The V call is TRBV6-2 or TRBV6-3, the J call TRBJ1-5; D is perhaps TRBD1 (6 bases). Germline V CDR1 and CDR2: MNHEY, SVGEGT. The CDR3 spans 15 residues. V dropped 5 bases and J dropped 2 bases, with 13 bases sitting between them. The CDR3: CASSPGGGRNQPQHF. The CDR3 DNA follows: TGTGCCAGCAGTCCCGGGGGGGGGCGCAATCAGCCCCAGCATTTT.

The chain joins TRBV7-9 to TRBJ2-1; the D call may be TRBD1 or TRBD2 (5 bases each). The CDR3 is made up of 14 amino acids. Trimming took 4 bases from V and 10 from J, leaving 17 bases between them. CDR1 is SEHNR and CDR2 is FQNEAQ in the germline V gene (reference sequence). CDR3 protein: CASSYPGTPVEQFF. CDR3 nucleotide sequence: TGTGCCAGCAGCTACCCCGGGACCCCCGTCGAGCAGTTCTTC.

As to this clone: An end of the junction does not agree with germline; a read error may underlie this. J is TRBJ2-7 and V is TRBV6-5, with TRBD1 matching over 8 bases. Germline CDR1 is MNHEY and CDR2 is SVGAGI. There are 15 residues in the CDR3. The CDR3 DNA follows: TGTGCCGGCAGCGGACAGGGTTCGAAATCCTACGAGCAGTACTTC. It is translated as CAGSGQGSKSYEQYF.

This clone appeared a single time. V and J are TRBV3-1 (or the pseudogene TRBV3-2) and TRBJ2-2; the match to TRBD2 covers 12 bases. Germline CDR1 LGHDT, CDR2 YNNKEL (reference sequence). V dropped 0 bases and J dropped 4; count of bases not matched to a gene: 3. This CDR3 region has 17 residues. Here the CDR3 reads CASSQERLAGVTGELFF. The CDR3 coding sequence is TGTGCCAGCAGCCAAGAGAGACTAGCGGGGGTCACCGGGGAGCTGTTTTTT.

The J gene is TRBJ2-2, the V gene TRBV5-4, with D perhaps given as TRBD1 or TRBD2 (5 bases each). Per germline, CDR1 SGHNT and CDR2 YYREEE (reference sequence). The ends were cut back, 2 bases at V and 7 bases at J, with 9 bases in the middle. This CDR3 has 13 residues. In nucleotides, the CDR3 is TGTGCCAGCAGCTTTAGGGACGACGGGGAGCTGTTTTTT. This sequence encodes CASSFRDDGELFF.

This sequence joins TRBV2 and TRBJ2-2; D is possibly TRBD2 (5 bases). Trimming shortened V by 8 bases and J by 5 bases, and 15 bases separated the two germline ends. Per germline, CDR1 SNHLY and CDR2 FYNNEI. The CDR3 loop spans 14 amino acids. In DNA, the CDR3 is TGTGCCAGCGGAGGATTTGATGGTACCGGGGAGCTGTTTTTT. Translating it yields CASGGFDGTGELFF. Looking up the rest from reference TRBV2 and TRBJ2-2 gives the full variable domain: EPEVTQTPSHQVTQMGQEVILRCVPISNHLYFYWYRQILGQKVEFLVSFYNNEISEKSEIFDDQFSVERPDGSNFTLKIRSTKLEDSAMYFCASGGFDGTGELFFGEGSRLTVL.

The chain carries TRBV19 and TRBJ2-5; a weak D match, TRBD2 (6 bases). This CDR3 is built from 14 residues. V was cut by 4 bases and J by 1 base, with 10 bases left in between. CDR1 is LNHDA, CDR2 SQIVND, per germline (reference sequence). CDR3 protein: CASSTPGLQETQYF. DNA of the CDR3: TGTGCCAGTAGTACCCCGGGACTCCAAGAGACCCAGTACTTC.

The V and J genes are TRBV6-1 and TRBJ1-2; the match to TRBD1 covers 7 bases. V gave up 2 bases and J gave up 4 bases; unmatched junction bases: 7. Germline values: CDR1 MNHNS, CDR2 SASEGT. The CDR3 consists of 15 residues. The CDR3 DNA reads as TGTGCCAGCAGTGAATTGGAGGGGGCGGGCTATGGCTACACCTTC. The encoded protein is CASSELEGAGYGYTF.

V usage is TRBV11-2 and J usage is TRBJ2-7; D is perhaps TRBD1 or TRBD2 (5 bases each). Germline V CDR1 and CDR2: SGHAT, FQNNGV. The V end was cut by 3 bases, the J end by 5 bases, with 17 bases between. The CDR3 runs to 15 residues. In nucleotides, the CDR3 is TGTGCCAGCAGCTTTAACACGGGGCTGGATAACGAGCAGTACTTC. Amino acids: CASSFNTGLDNEQYF.

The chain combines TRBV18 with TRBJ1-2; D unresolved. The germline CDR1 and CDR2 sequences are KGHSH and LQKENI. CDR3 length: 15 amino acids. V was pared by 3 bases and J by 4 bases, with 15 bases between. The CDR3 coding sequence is TGTGCCAGCTCACCTCTCCCGGGAGAGACCTATGGCTACACCTTC. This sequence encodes CASSPLPGETYGYTF.

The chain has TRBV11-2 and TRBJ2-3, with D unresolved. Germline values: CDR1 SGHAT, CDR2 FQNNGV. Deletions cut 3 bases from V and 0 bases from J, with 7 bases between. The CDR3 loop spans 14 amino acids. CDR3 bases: TGTGCCAGCAGCTTGAAGACTAGCACAGATACGCAGTATTTT. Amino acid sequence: CASSLKTSTDTQYF.

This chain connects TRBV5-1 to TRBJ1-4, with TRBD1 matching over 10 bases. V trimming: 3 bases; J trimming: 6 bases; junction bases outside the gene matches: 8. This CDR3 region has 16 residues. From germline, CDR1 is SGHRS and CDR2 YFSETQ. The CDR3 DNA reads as TGCGCCAGCAGCTCCCGAGAGGACAGGGGGGATGAAAAACTGTTTTTT. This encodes CASSSREDRGDEKLFF.

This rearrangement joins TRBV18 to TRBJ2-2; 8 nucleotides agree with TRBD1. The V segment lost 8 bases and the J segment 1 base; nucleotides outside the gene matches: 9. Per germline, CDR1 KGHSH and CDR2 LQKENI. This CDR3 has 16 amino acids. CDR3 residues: CASPQGQAVNTGELFF. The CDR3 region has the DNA TGTGCCAGCCCGCAGGGACAGGCAGTGAACACCGGGGAGCTGTTTTTT.

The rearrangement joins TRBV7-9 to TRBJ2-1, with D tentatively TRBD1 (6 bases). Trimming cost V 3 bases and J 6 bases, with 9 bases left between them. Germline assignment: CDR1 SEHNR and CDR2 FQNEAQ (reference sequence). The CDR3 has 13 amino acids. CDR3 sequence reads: CASSLRGFNEQFF. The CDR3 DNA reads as TGTGCCAGCAGCTTGAGGGGGTTCAATGAGCAGTTCTTC.

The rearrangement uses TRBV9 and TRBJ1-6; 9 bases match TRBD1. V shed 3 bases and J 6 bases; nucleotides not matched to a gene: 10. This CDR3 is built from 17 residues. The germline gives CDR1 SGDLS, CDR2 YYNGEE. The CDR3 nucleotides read TGTGCCAGCAGCGGGGCTCGGGACAGGGACCGTAATTCACCCCTCCACTTT. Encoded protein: CASSGARDRDRNSPLHF.

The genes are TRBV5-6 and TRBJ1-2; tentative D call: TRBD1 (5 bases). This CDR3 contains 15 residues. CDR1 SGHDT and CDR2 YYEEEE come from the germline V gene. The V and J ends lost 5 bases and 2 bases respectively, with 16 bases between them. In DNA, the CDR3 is TGTGCCAGCAGACAGCAGGGTACTTTAAACTATGGCTACACCTTC. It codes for CASRQQGTLNYGYTF.

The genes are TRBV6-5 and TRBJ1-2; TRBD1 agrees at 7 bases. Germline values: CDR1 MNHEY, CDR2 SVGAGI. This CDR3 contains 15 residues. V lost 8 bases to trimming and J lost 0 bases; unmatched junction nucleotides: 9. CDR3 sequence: CASHELGQANYGYTF. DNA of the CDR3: TGTGCCAGCCACGAGCTAGGACAGGCTAACTATGGCTACACCTTC.

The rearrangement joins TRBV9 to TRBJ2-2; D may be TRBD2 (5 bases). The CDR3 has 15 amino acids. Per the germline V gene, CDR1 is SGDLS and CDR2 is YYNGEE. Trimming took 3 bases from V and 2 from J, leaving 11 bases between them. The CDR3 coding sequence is TGTGCCAGCAGCGCCCTAGCCTCCAACACCGGGGAGCTGTTTTTT. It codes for CASSALASNTGELFF.

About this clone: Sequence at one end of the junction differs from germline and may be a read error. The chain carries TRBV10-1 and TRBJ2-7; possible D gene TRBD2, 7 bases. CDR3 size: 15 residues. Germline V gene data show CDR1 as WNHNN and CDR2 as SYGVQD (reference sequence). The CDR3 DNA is TGCGCCAGGGGTCCCCTTCGGGGGGCTTCCTGCGAGCAGTACTTC. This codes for CARGPLRGASCEQYF.

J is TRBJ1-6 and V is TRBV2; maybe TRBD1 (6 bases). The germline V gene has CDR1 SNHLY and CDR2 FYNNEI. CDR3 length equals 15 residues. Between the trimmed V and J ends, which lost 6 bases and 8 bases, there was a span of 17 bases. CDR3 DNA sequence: TGTGCCAGCAGACCCAACAGGGCAAGCTATTCACCCCTCCACTTT. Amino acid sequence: CASRPNRASYSPLHF.

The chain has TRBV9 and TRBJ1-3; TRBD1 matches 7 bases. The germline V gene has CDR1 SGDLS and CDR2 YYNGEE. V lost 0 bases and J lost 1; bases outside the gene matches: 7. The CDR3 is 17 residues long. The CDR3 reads CASSVADRVHSGNTIYF. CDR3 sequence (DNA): TGTGCCAGCAGCGTAGCAGACAGGGTTCATTCTGGAAACACCATATATTTT.

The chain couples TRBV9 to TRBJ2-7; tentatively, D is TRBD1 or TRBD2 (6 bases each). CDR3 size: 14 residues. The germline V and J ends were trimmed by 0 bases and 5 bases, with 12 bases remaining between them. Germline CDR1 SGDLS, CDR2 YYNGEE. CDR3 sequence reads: CASSVGTAGDEQYF. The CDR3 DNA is TGTGCCAGCAGCGTAGGGACAGCGGGCGACGAGCAGTACTTC.

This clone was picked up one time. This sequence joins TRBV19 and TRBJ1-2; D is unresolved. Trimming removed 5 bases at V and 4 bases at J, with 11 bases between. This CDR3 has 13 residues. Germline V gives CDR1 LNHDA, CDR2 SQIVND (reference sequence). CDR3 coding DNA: TGTGCCAGTAGTCCGGCGACGATCTATGGCTACACCTTC. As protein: CASSPATIYGYTF.

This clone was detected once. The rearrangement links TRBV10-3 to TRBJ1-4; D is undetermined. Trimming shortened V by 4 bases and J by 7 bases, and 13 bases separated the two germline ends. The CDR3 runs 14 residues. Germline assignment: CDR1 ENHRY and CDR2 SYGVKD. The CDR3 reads CAISVSLEGEKLFF. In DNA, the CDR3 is TGTGCCATCAGTGTTAGCCTCGAGGGTGAAAAACTGTTTTTT.

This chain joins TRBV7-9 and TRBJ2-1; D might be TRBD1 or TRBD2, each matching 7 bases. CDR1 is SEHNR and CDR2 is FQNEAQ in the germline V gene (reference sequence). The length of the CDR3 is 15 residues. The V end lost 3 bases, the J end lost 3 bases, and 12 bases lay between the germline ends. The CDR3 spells CASSFPGGVYNEQFF. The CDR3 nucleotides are TGTGCCAGCAGCTTCCCAGGGGGGGTCTACAATGAGCAGTTCTTC.

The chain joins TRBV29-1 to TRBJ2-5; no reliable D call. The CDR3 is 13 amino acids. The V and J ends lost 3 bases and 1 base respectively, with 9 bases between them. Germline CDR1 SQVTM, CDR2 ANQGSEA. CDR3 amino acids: CSVEGGTQETQYF. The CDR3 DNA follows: TGCAGCGTTGAGGGTGGCACCCAAGAGACCCAGTACTTC.

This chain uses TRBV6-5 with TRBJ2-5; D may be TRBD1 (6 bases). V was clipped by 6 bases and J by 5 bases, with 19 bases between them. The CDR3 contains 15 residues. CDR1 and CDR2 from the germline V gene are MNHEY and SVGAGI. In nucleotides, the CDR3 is TGTGCCAGCAGGGTCTCCGAGGGGGTTTGGGAGACCCAGTACTTC. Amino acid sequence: CASRVSEGVWETQYF.

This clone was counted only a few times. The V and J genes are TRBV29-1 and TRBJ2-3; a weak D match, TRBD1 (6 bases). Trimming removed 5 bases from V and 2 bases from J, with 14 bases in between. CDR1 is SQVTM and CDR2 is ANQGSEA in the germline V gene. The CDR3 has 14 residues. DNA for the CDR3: TGCAGCGTTTCCCCGGGACATTCCACAGATACGCAGTATTTT. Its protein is CSVSPGHSTDTQYF.

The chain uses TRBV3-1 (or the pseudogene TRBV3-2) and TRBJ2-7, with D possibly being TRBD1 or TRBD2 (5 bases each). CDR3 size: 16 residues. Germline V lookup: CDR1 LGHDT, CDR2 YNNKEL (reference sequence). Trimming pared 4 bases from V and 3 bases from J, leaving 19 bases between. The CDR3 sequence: CASSLGTVGIFYEQYF. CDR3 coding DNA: TGTGCCAGCAGCCTTGGGACGGTAGGAATCTTCTACGAGCAGTACTTC.

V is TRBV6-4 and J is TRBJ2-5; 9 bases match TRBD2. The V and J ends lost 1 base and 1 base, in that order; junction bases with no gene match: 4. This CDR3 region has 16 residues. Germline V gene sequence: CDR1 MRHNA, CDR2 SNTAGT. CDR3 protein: CASSDFGGGVQETQYF. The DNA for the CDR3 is TGTGCCAGCAGTGACTTCGGCGGGGGGGTCCAAGAGACCCAGTACTTC.

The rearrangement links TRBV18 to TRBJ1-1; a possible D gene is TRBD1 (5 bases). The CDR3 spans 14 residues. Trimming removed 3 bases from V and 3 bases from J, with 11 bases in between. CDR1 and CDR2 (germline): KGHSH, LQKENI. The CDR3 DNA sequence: TGTGCCAGCTCACCTGCAGGGAGGGACACTGAAGCTTTCTTT. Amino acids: CASSPAGRDTEAFF.